This TCR beta chain came from a study of blood T cell repertoires in COVID-19. Whole-study context: Samples taken during acute and convalescent COVID-19 were collected in the United States, Italy and Spain. Nucleic acid was either cDNA or gDNA, and it came from T cells, B-cell-depleted T cells, or PBMCs.

Participants, about 18 to 90 years old, spanned under 30 US areas. In the original processing: Counts of nucleated cells, estimated from reference gene primer amplification, were obtained. TCRdb's copy holds only in-frame clones and misses some; the assay was immunoSEQ multiplex PCR. V, J and clone size derive from that table, while D and trimming were established from the DNA sequence. The sample includes 490,000 or so clones, around 85% of them seen just once. CDR3 length equals 14 residues. Trimming took off 0 bases at V and 2 bases at J, with 8 bases between the two ends. Germline loops: CDR1 SGHNT, CDR2 YYREEE (reference sequence). As regards this clone: This sample also contains other DNA sequences that code for the same CDR3.

This clonotype was obtained from a woman aged 55-75 years who had recovered from COVID-19. The chain carries TRBV5-4 and TRBJ1-2; D is possibly TRBD1 (5 bases). Sequenced sample: PBMCs or T cells enriched from blood (not recorded which). CDR3 coding DNA: TGTGCCAGCAGCTTGGCCGACAGAAACTATGGCTACACCTTC. Its protein product is CASSLADRNYGYTF.